The 21 T cell receptor beta chains reported below all come from one sample, sequenced in a study of T cell repertoires in cytomegalovirus infection. From the reads, TCRdb called clonotypes with MiXCR, one entry per CDR3 protein. The table has 250,000 to 300,000 distinct CDR3 sequences, under 25% seen once. These receptors are not linked to any known antigen. This specimen consisted of cultured PBMCs, obtained from culture after CMV antigen stimulation. The receptor source for this set is a human donor in good health (CMV status not recorded). Some clones in this sample may be carry-over from other donors' samples.

This clonotype was counted ten times or more. The gene calls are TRBV7-2 and TRBJ2-7; D may be TRBD2 (6 bases). In germline, CDR1 is SGHTA, CDR2 FQGNSA. V lost 5 bases, J lost 7 bases, and 27 bases lay in between. This CDR3 region has 17 residues. The CDR3 coding sequence is TGTGCCAGCAGCCCAGCCGCCTACGGAGCGGGTGGGATTGAGCAGTACTTC. This encodes CASSPAAYGAGGIEQYF.

This clonotype was seen many times. This chain joins TRBV12-3 or TRBV12-4 and TRBJ2-5; D gene ambiguous. This CDR3 is 14 amino acids long. The V end lost 1 base, the J end lost 2 bases, and 8 bases lay between the germline ends. CDR3 bases: TGTGCCAGCAGTTTAGTCGGTAGGCAAGAGACCCAGTACTTC. Protein sequence: CASSLVGRQETQYF.

This clonotype appeared a few times. This chain joins TRBV29-1 and TRBJ2-5, with D perhaps TRBD2 (6 bases). The V and J ends lost 7 bases and 14 bases respectively, with 17 bases between them. Germline lookup yields CDR1 SQVTM and CDR2 ANQGSEA. The CDR3 extends over 10 amino acids. CDR3 DNA: TGCAGCGCGGACACCGGGACTCTCTACTTC. The encoded protein is CSADTGTLYF.

This clonotype came up a few times. This chain uses TRBV6-2 or TRBV6-3 with TRBJ2-1; D is possibly TRBD2 (6 bases). Trimming removed 0 bases from V and 8 bases from J, with 11 bases in between. The length of the CDR3 is 14 residues. Germline CDR1 reads MNHEY; CDR2 reads SVGEGT. The CDR3 spells CASSYSIGGDEQFF. The CDR3 DNA sequence: TGTGCCAGCAGTTACTCGATCGGGGGTGATGAGCAGTTCTTC.

The chain recombines TRBV19 with TRBJ2-1; 12 nucleotides match TRBD2. CDR1 is LNHDA, CDR2 SQIVND, per germline (reference sequence). The CDR3 is 14 residues long. V lost 7 bases to trimming and J lost 9 bases; unmatched junction nucleotides: 7. The CDR3 DNA follows: TGTGCCAGTAAGGGCGAGACTAGCGGGAGTGAGCAGTTCTTC. Its protein is CASKGETSGSEQFF.

The genes are TRBV20-1 and TRBJ2-1; 8 nucleotides agree with TRBD2. The germline CDR1 and CDR2 sequences are DFQATT and SNEGSKA (reference sequence). The CDR3 consists of 14 residues. With V trimmed by 6 bases and J by 8 bases, 12 bases remained unmatched. DNA of the CDR3: TGCAGTGCAAAGAGCGGGAGCATAGTCGATGAGCAGTTCTTC. Its protein is CSAKSGSIVDEQFF.

The rearrangement uses TRBV7-2 and TRBJ2-1, with D uncertain. The CDR3 extends over 15 amino acids. The ends were cut back, 1 base at V and 0 bases at J, with 7 bases in the middle. The V gene's germline CDR1 is SGHTA and CDR2 FQGNSA. DNA of the CDR3: TGTGCCAGCAGCTTAGAACTCTACTCCTACAATGAGCAGTTCTTC. It yields the protein CASSLELYSYNEQFF.

This clonotype was counted at least ten times. This chain links TRBV7-2 with TRBJ2-5, with D possibly TRBD2 on 6 matching bases. Per germline, CDR1 SGHTA and CDR2 FQGNSA. The length of the CDR3 is 14 residues. The CDR3 DNA reads as TGTGCTACCGGGGTGGTAGCGGAGCGGGAGACCCAGTACTTC. This translates into CATGVVAERETQYF.

A few counts support this clonotype. This chain joins TRBV6-2 or TRBV6-3 and TRBJ1-5, with a tentative D call TRBD1 (6 bases). The CDR3 spans 15 residues. Trimming took 6 bases from V and 3 from J, leaving 15 bases between them. From germline, CDR1 is MNHEY and CDR2 SVGEGT. The CDR3 reads CASRIDPGHNQPQHF. CDR3 coding DNA: TGTGCCAGCAGAATTGATCCGGGACACAATCAGCCCCAGCATTTT.

This clonotype was counted a few times. The genes are TRBV5-4 and TRBJ2-4, with TRBD1 identical over 8 bases. The junction had 3 bases not matched to a gene; V was cut back by 4 bases and J by 6 bases. The CDR3 is 13 residues long. From germline, CDR1 is SGHNT and CDR2 YYREEE (reference sequence). CDR3 DNA sequence: TGTGCCAGCAGCCTCGGACAGGGAAACATTCAGTACTTC. It encodes CASSLGQGNIQYF.

Only one count was recorded for this clonotype. The chain combines TRBV18 with TRBJ1-5, with unresolved D. This CDR3 comprises 13 residues. Germline CDR1 reads KGHSH; CDR2 reads LQKENI. Trimming left V 3 bases short and J 3 bases short, with 6 bases between. The CDR3 protein is CASSPADNQPQHF. For the CDR3, the DNA is TGTGCCAGCTCACCGGCAGACAATCAGCCCCAGCATTTT.

V usage is TRBV7-9 and J usage is TRBJ2-1; 9 bases map to TRBD2. The CDR3 length is 16 residues. V dropped 2 bases and J dropped 5; count of bases not matched to a gene: 7. Germline V lookup: CDR1 SEHNR, CDR2 FQNEAQ (reference sequence). CDR3 bases: TGTGCCAGCAGCTTAAATCGCGGGAGGGCGAACAATGAGCAGTTCTTC. Translating gives CASSLNRGRANNEQFF.

V gene TRBV11-2 combines with J gene TRBJ2-1; tentatively, D is TRBD2 (6 bases). V shed 5 bases and J shed 8 bases, with 13 bases lying between them. There are 13 residues in the CDR3. CDR1 and CDR2 from the germline V gene are SGHAT and FQNNGV. The CDR3 coding sequence is TGTGCCAGCAGCCCGGACGGGAGTCATGAGCAGTTCTTC. Protein sequence: CASSPDGSHEQFF.

The rearrangement joins TRBV29-1 to TRBJ1-1; D uncertain. Germline CDR1 SQVTM, CDR2 ANQGSEA. The CDR3 consists of 15 residues. V was shortened by 6 bases and J by 0 bases, with 17 bases between the two germline ends. The CDR3 coding sequence is TGCAGCGTAACCCTGAGTGGCCCCCTGAACACTGAAGCTTTCTTT. Its protein product is CSVTLSGPLNTEAFF.

The genes are TRBV4-1 and TRBJ2-1; 7 nucleotides match TRBD1. CDR3 length: 16 residues. Germline trimming cut 0 bases from V and 3 bases from J; bases unmatched to any gene: 5. CDR1 and CDR2 from the germline V gene are MGHRA and YSYEKL. CDR3 protein: CASSQDRAGGYNEQFF. CDR3 DNA sequence: TGCGCCAGCAGCCAAGATCGCGCAGGGGGCTACAATGAGCAGTTCTTC.

This chain links TRBV4-1 with TRBJ2-3, with a possible D match to TRBD1 (5 bases). In germline, CDR1 is MGHRA, CDR2 YSYEKL. The CDR3 is made up of 13 amino acids. Trimming pared 3 bases from V and 4 bases from J, leaving 8 bases between. CDR3 region: CASSHPGPDTQYF. As DNA, the CDR3 is TGCGCCAGCAGCCACCCAGGGCCAGATACGCAGTATTTT.

This chain connects TRBV5-1 to TRBJ2-1; 9 nucleotides align to TRBD2. The CDR3 extends over 17 amino acids. Germline V gene data show CDR1 as SGHRS and CDR2 as YFSETQ. J lost 5 bases, V lost 0 bases, and 9 bases had no gene match. The CDR3 DNA is TGCGCCAGCAGCTTGGGGCTAGCGGGGAACTTCGACAATGAGCAGTTCTTC. Its protein is CASSLGLAGNFDNEQFF.

The sample holds a few counts of this clonotype. The CDR3 region is CASSQDDNEQFF. In DNA form, the CDR3 reads TGTGCCAGCAGTCAGGACGATAATGAGCAGTTCTTC. The gene calls are TRBV2 and TRBJ2-1; D not certain. In germline, CDR1 is SNHLY, CDR2 FYNNEI. This CDR3 has 12 amino acids. Trimming shortened V by 5 bases and J by 7 bases, and 9 bases separated the two germline ends.

The V and J genes are TRBV4-2 and TRBJ2-1; 10 nucleotides agree with TRBD2. The V segment lost 4 bases and the J segment 9 bases; nucleotides outside the gene matches: 12. The germline V gene encodes CDR1 LGHNA and CDR2 YNFKEQ. This CDR3 spans 16 amino acids. The DNA for the CDR3 is TGTGCCAGCAGCCTCCTAGCGGGAGTGGGGACGGGTGAGCAGTTCTTC. This codes for CASSLLAGVGTGEQFF.

This clonotype was seen repeatedly, ten times or more. The chain combines TRBV7-2 with TRBJ1-5, with TRBD1 matching over 7 bases. The CDR3 totals 15 residues. Looked up from germline, CDR1 is SGHTA and CDR2 is FQGNSA. Trimming cost V 4 bases and J 8 bases; bases outside gene matches: 11. CDR3 protein: CASSSGTAGDEPQHF. The CDR3 region has the DNA TGTGCCAGCAGCTCAGGGACAGCGGGGGATGAGCCCCAGCATTTT.

This clonotype showed up just a few times. This chain connects TRBV6-2 or TRBV6-3 to TRBJ1-5, with a possible D match to TRBD1 (5 bases). Looked up from germline, CDR1 is MNHEY and CDR2 is SVGEGT. Trimming left V 3 bases short and J 2 bases short, with 11 bases between. The CDR3 is made up of 15 amino acids. The CDR3 DNA is TGTGCCAGCAGTTATTACGGGGGTCGCAATCAGCCCCAGCATTTT. Translation: CASSYYGGRNQPQHF.